A single sample gave rise to the 17 T cell receptor beta chains below, sequenced in a study of T cell changes during pregnancy in multiple sclerosis. Data came from immunoSEQ multiplex PCR; TCRdb stores just in-frame clones and leaves some out. The sample carries tens of thousands of clones, about 91% recorded once. The specimen comprised CD4+ T cells from peripheral blood mononuclear cells, sampled before pregnancy. The receptor set was obtained from a female donor with multiple sclerosis, enrolled in a pregnancy study.

Worth noting for this clone: The identical CDR3 is also encoded by other nucleotide sequences in the sample. The rearrangement joins TRBV7-9 to TRBJ1-5; no reliable D call. The V gene's germline CDR1 is SEHNR and CDR2 FQNEAQ (reference sequence). Trimming left V 5 bases short and J 2 bases short, with 10 bases between. This CDR3 comprises 14 residues. CDR3 sequence: CASSRGGGNQPQHF. CDR3 nucleotides: TGTGCCAGCAGCCGTGGCGGGGGCAATCAGCCCCAGCATTTT.

The rearrangement joins TRBV29-1 to TRBJ2-5, with 8 nucleotides matching TRBD2. There are 13 residues in the CDR3. V dropped 4 bases and J dropped 5; count of bases not matched to a gene: 6. CDR1 and CDR2 (germline): SQVTM, ANQGSEA. CDR3 nucleotides: TGCAGCGTTGGCGGGGGGCCCAGGGAGACCCAGTACTTC. Protein product: CSVGGGPRETQYF.

This clone is medium-sized (0.01 to 0.1%). CDR3 coding DNA: TGTGCCAGCAAACAAACAGGGGGCGCGAGCTATGGCTACACCTTC. This translates into CASKQTGGASYGYTF. The chain combines TRBV6-1 with TRBJ1-2; TRBD1 matches 9 bases. This CDR3 has 15 residues. Trimming cost V 7 bases and J 4 bases; bases outside gene matches: 10. Germline V lookup: CDR1 MNHNS, CDR2 SASEGT.

V usage is TRBV5-8 and J usage is TRBJ1-4, with TRBD1 identical over 7 bases. The CDR3 covers 14 residues. The germline V gene has CDR1 SGHTS and CDR2 YDEGEE. The V segment lost 7 bases and the J segment 8 bases; nucleotides outside the gene matches: 11. CDR3 coding DNA: TGTGCCAGCGATAGAGGGGGCGCACGGGAAAAACTGTTTTTT. It is translated as CASDRGGAREKLFF.

In its sample, this clone was seen a few times. The rearrangement joins TRBV6-1 to TRBJ1-2, with D maybe TRBD1 (5 bases). This CDR3 is 14 amino acids long. V lost 1 base, J lost 8 bases, and 14 bases lay in between. Germline V lookup: CDR1 MNHNS, CDR2 SASEGT. CDR3 DNA sequence: TGTGCCAGCAGTGAAGATGGCAGGGTGAGAGGCTACACCTTC. It codes for CASSEDGRVRGYTF.

The rearrangement uses TRBV18 and TRBJ1-4; the D gene is possibly TRBD1 (6 bases). The CDR3 spans 15 residues. Trimming pared 3 bases from V and 5 bases from J, leaving 13 bases between. The germline V gene has CDR1 KGHSH and CDR2 LQKENI. CDR3 residues: CASSPNRAENEKLFF. CDR3 sequence (DNA): TGTGCCAGCTCACCCAACAGGGCTGAAAATGAAAAACTGTTTTTT. Full variable domain (remainder filled in from reference TRBV18 and TRBJ1-4): NAGVMQNPRHLVRRRGQEARLRCSPMKGHSHVYWYRQLPEEGLKFMVYLQKENIIDESGMPKERFSAEFPKEGPSILRIQQVVRGDSAAYFCASSPNRAENEKLFFGSGTQLSVL.

J is TRBJ1-6 and V is TRBV11-2; the D is unclear. V was cut by 5 bases and J by 3 bases, with 8 bases left in between. This CDR3 spans 14 amino acids. Germline CDR1 SGHAT, CDR2 FQNNGV. The CDR3 DNA is TGTGCCAGCAGCCGACTCAGCTATAATTCACCCCTCCACTTT. It encodes CASSRLSYNSPLHF.

This chain uses TRBV6-5 with TRBJ2-1, with TRBD2 matching 8 bases. This CDR3 region has 16 residues. Germline lookup yields CDR1 MNHEY and CDR2 SVGAGI. V lost 4 bases and J lost 0; bases outside the gene matches: 5. The CDR3 DNA is TGTGCCAGCAGTTCCACCGGGGGGGCCTCCTACAATGAGCAGTTCTTC. Translation: CASSSTGGASYNEQFF.

V is TRBV27 and J is TRBJ2-7; maybe TRBD2 (5 bases). V was clipped by 5 bases and J by 3 bases, with 11 bases between them. Germline V gives CDR1 MNHEY, CDR2 SMNVEV (reference sequence). The CDR3 sequence is 13 residues long. The CDR3 spells CASSRGYHYEQYF. In DNA form, the CDR3 reads TGTGCCAGCAGTCGAGGGTACCACTACGAGCAGTACTTC.

This chain connects TRBV11-3 to TRBJ2-7; 10 nucleotides match TRBD2. Losses at the gene ends were 5 bases for V and 3 bases for J; bases not matched to a gene: 7. Germline V CDR1 and CDR2: SGHNT, YENEEA. The CDR3 runs to 15 residues. In DNA form, the CDR3 reads TGTGCCAGCAGCACTACTAGCGGGGATGGCTACGAGCAGTACTTC. Encoded protein: CASSTTSGDGYEQYF.

V and J are TRBV4-2 and TRBJ1-5; D is undetermined. Per the germline V gene, CDR1 is LGHNA and CDR2 is YNFKEQ. With 3 bases removed from V and 0 bases from J, the gap between germline ends came to 6 bases. This CDR3 comprises 14 residues. The CDR3 DNA sequence: TGTGCCAGCAGCCACGGGAATAGCAATCAGCCCCAGCATTTT. It specifies CASSHGNSNQPQHF.

Only a few counts were recorded for this clone. This chain links TRBV7-6 with TRBJ1-1, with D uncertain. V shed 4 bases and J shed 3 bases, with 9 bases lying between them. The CDR3 is 13 residues long. In germline, CDR1 is SGHVS, CDR2 FNYEAQ. The CDR3 spells CASSSYRDTEAFF. Written as DNA, the CDR3 is TGTGCCAGCAGCTCATACAGAGACACTGAAGCTTTCTTT. The full variable domain, in which reference TRBV7-6 and TRBJ1-1 provide the parts outside the CDR3, is GAGVSQSPRYKVTKRGQDVALRCDPISGHVSLYWYRQALGQGPEFLTYFNYEAQQDKSGLPNDRFSAERPEGSISTLTIQRTEQRDSAMYRCASSSYRDTEAFFGQGTRLTVV.

In DNA form, the CDR3 reads TGTGCCAGCAGCTTGCCCAGGGCGGATGGCTACACCTTC. This codes for CASSLPRADGYTF. The rearrangement uses TRBV5-6 and TRBJ1-2, with D perhaps TRBD1 (5 bases). CDR1 is SGHDT, CDR2 YYEEEE, per germline. The ends were cut back, 1 base at V and 6 bases at J, with 10 bases in the middle. This CDR3 is 13 amino acids long. The variable domain in full, with the rest retrieved from reference TRBV5-6 and TRBJ1-2, is DAGVTQSPTHLIKTRGQQVTLRCSPKSGHDTVSWYQQALGQGPQFIFQYYEEEERQRGNFPDRFSGHQFPNYSSELNVNALLLGDSALYLCASSLPRADGYTFGSGTRLTVV.

This chain uses TRBV7-2 with TRBJ1-3; 9 bases are shared with TRBD1. The germline V gene encodes CDR1 SGHTA and CDR2 FQGNSA. V was pared by 6 bases and J by 2 bases, with 2 bases of the junction left unmatched. There are 14 residues in the CDR3. The CDR3 DNA sequence: TGTGCCAGCAGTGACAGGGGGACTGGAAACACCATATATTTT. As protein: CASSDRGTGNTIYF.

This chain joins TRBV29-1 and TRBJ2-5; D gene ambiguous. This CDR3 has 11 residues. V was pared by 4 bases and J by 1 base, with 4 bases between. Germline V gene data show CDR1 as SQVTM and CDR2 as ANQGSEA. CDR3 sequence reads: CSVVSQETQYF. The CDR3, as DNA: TGCAGCGTTGTTAGCCAAGAGACCCAGTACTTC. The entire variable domain, with the rest obtained from reference TRBV29-1 and TRBJ2-5, is as follows: SAVISQKPSRDICQRGTSLTIQCQVDSQVTMMFWYRQQPGQSLTLIATANQGSEATYESGFVIDKFPISRPNLTFSTLTVSNMSPEDSSIYLCSVVSQETQYFGPGTRLLVL.

The chain links TRBV6-6 to TRBJ1-5; possibly TRBD1 for D (5 bases). Germline-derived CDR1 and CDR2 are MNHNY and SVGAGI (reference sequence). The CDR3 has 16 amino acids. Trimming cost V 2 bases and J 1 base, with 12 bases left between them. CDR3 loop: CASSYLGRGSNQPQHF. The CDR3 nucleotides are TGTGCCAGCAGTTACCTGGGGAGGGGAAGCAATCAGCCCCAGCATTTT.

This clone was counted once. The CDR3 region is CASTLTSGRGEQFF. DNA of the CDR3: TGTGCCAGCACCCTGACTAGTGGTCGGGGTGAGCAGTTCTTC. The chain combines TRBV5-4 with TRBJ2-1; weak D call: TRBD2 (6 bases). CDR1 and CDR2 (germline): SGHNT, YYREEE (reference sequence). Deletions cut 6 bases from V and 9 bases from J, with 19 bases between. The CDR3 loop spans 14 amino acids.